This T cell receptor (beta chain) derives from a study of monozygotic twins with inflammatory bowel disease. TCRdb re-called the 5' RACE reads, yielding one record per CDR3 amino acid sequence without DNA. Recorded for this sample: about 210,000 distinct CDR3 sequences. Germline V lookup: CDR1 SGHAT, CDR2 FQNNGV. The CDR3 length is 12 residues. The chain uses TRBV11-2 and TRBJ1-1; there is no DNA to check the TCRdb D call of TRBD1. Sequencing input: blood. The source of this sequence is a human donor with ulcerative colitis or Crohn's disease, or a healthy co-twin of an affected twin (not recorded which). CDR3: CASSLDGAGAFF.